The 29 T cell receptor beta chains reported below all come from one sample, sequenced in a study of blood T cells in healthy people across ages. Next came a second PCR, run for about 6 to 12 cycles, which used a sample-barcoded 5' primer along with a J-beta primer mix. TCRdb ran MiXCR on the 5' RACE reads and lists one entry per CDR3 protein. The sample contains roughly 1,000,000 distinct CDR3 sequences, less than 25% of which appear only once. This sample also appeared in a second study, on T cells of mothers and their children.

The source material was blood. All receptors come from a girl aged 2 to 10 in good health.

The J gene is TRBJ2-3, the V gene TRBV9, with 8 bases fitting TRBD2. This CDR3 comprises 17 residues. The V segment lost 3 bases and the J segment 1 base; nucleotides outside the gene matches: 10. CDR1 SGDLS and CDR2 YYNGEE come from the germline V gene. CDR3 bases: TGTGCCAGCAGCGCCCCCCGGGAGGGGCTTGGCACAGATACGCAGTATTTT. Translating gives CASSAPREGLGTDTQYF.

The CDR3 here is CASSQDLDVSYEQYF. The DNA for the CDR3 is TGCGCCAGCAGCCAAGACCTGGACGTCTCCTACGAGCAGTACTTC. The chain links TRBV4-3 to TRBJ2-7; no clear D. This CDR3 has 15 amino acids. V was clipped by 0 bases and J by 0 bases, with 9 bases between them. In germline, CDR1 is LGHNA, CDR2 YSLEER.

A few counts support this clonotype. The rearrangement uses TRBV15 and TRBJ2-3, with D perhaps matching TRBD2 (6 bases). CDR1 is LNHNV and CDR2 is YYDKDF in the germline V gene (reference sequence). The ends were cut back, 0 bases at V and 4 bases at J, with 17 bases in the middle. This CDR3 comprises 17 residues. The CDR3 DNA follows: TGTGCCACCAGCAGAGATTTCGCGGGATGGGTTGCAGATACGCAGTATTTT. Encoded protein: CATSRDFAGWVADTQYF.

This clonotype was counted a few times. The J gene is TRBJ1-1, the V gene TRBV7-9, with D unresolved. The CDR3 is 13 residues long. Germline-derived CDR1 and CDR2 are SEHNR and FQNEAQ (reference sequence). V lost 7 bases to trimming and J lost 1 base, with 10 bases between them. In nucleotides, the CDR3 is TGTGCCAGCACAGAGAACGAGAACACTGAAGCTTTCTTT. It is translated as CASTENENTEAFF.

The V and J genes are TRBV10-3 and TRBJ2-1, with 7 bases lining up with TRBD2. The germline CDR1 and CDR2 sequences are ENHRY and SYGVKD. The CDR3 is 13 residues long. Losses at the gene ends were 7 bases for V and 7 bases for J; bases not matched to a gene: 7. The CDR3: CAITKSGANEQFF. The DNA of the CDR3 is TGTGCCATCACTAAGAGCGGGGCGAATGAGCAGTTCTTC.

This rearrangement joins TRBV6-2 or TRBV6-3 to TRBJ2-5, with a tentative D call TRBD1 (6 bases). The CDR3 totals 18 residues. Trimming cost V 5 bases and J 5 bases, with 27 bases left between them. The V gene's germline CDR1 is MNHEY and CDR2 SVGEGT. CDR3 DNA sequence: TGTGCCAGCAGTCCCTCTTCGACAGGTGCCTCTCGTTGGGAGACCCAGTACTTC. It translates to CASSPSSTGASRWETQYF.

This chain joins TRBV7-2 and TRBJ2-1, with D perhaps assigned TRBD1 or TRBD2 (5 bases each). Matching the DNA end better, TRBJ2-7 makes the J call doubtful. Looked up from germline, CDR1 is SGHTA and CDR2 is FQGNSA. The CDR3 contains 15 residues. DNA for the CDR3: TGTGCCAGCAGCTTAGCGAGGGGCTTAGCCTACGAGCAGTACTTC. Translating it yields CASSLARGLAYEQYF.

V is TRBV7-2 and J is TRBJ1-2; D possibly corresponds to TRBD1 (5 bases). Trimming cost V 1 base and J 8 bases, with 14 bases left between them. The CDR3 is 14 residues long. Germline CDR1 and CDR2: SGHTA and FQGNSA. CDR3 nucleotide sequence: TGTGCCAGCAGCTTAGTTTTTCAGGGCTACGGCTACACCTTC. Its translation is CASSLVFQGYGYTF.

V is TRBV11-2 and J is TRBJ2-7; tentative D call: TRBD2 (6 bases). V lost 4 bases and J lost 0, with 13 bases in between. CDR1 SGHAT and CDR2 FQNNGV come from the germline V gene. The CDR3 runs to 15 residues. The CDR3 sequence: CASSSFGGSSYEQYF. The CDR3, as DNA: TGTGCCAGCAGCTCGTTCGGGGGAAGCTCCTACGAGCAGTACTTC.

In this sample, this clonotype turned up a few times. This chain connects TRBV3-1 to TRBJ2-7; a possible D gene is TRBD1 (7 bases). The V gene's germline CDR1 is LGHDT and CDR2 YNNKEL (reference sequence). The length of the CDR3 is 11 residues. The germline V and J ends were trimmed by 8 bases and 7 bases, with 12 bases remaining between them. CDR3 DNA sequence: TGTGCCAGCCAGGGGGGTAGGGAGCAGTACTTC. Protein product: CASQGGREQYF.

This clonotype was observed a handful of times. This chain joins TRBV15 and TRBJ1-6; possibly TRBD1 for D (5 bases). CDR3 length: 18 residues. Germline loops: CDR1 LNHNV, CDR2 YYDKDF (reference sequence). Between the trimmed V and J ends, which lost 0 bases and 3 bases, there was a span of 15 bases. As DNA, the CDR3 is TGTGCCACCAGCAGAGAACCTATGGGGCAAAACTATAATTCACCCCTCCACTTT. Its translation: CATSREPMGQNYNSPLHF.

This clonotype was counted only a few times. The CDR3 DNA is TGCAGTGCTAGAGATGATTGGTTAGACTATGGCTACACCTTC. Protein sequence: CSARDDWLDYGYTF. V and J are TRBV20-1 and TRBJ1-2; D uncertain. V was cut by 0 bases and J by 3 bases, with 11 bases left in between. This CDR3 comprises 14 residues. Germline-derived CDR1 and CDR2 are DFQATT and SNEGSKA (reference sequence).

The chain is built from TRBV7-2 and TRBJ2-5; perhaps TRBD2 as D (5 bases). This CDR3 comprises 15 residues. V shed 5 bases and J shed 4 bases, with 17 bases lying between them. CDR1 and CDR2 from the germline V gene are SGHTA and FQGNSA. The CDR3 is CASSPGVEGPETQYF. The CDR3 bases are TGTGCCAGCAGCCCAGGAGTAGAGGGTCCAGAGACCCAGTACTTC.

This clonotype was counted only a few times. The CDR3 sequence is CSVEGGAGDLADTQYF. The CDR3 bases are TGCAGCGTTGAAGGCGGCGCGGGAGATTTGGCAGATACGCAGTATTTT. The chain recombines TRBV29-1 with TRBJ2-3; 7 bases map to TRBD2. CDR3 length: 16 residues. Germline values: CDR1 SQVTM, CDR2 ANQGSEA. The junction had 11 bases not matched to a gene; V was cut back by 1 base and J by 4 bases.

V is TRBV20-1 and J is TRBJ2-5; 8 positions match TRBD1. Per the germline V gene, CDR1 is DFQATT and CDR2 is SNEGSKA (reference sequence). V shed 2 bases and J 4 bases; nucleotides not matched to a gene: 9. This CDR3 has 15 residues. The CDR3 DNA follows: TGCAGTGCTAGACCGAGACAGGGGAGGACAGAGACCCAGTACTTC. Amino acid sequence: CSARPRQGRTETQYF.

This clonotype was seen more than once but under ten times. This chain joins TRBV7-3 and TRBJ2-5; the D is unclear. The germline V gene has CDR1 SGHTA and CDR2 FQGTGA. The germline V and J ends were trimmed by 1 base and 3 bases, with 9 bases remaining between them. The CDR3 is 14 amino acids. The CDR3 protein is CASSLMGPKETQYF. In nucleotides, the CDR3 is TGTGCCAGCAGCTTAATGGGCCCTAAAGAGACCCAGTACTTC. The variable domain in full, with the rest retrieved from reference TRBV7-3 and TRBJ2-5, is GAGVSQTPSNKVTEKGKYVELRCDPISGHTALYWYRQSLGQGPEFLIYFQGTGAADDSGLPNDRFFAVRPEGSVSTLKIQRTERGDSAVYLCASSLMGPKETQYFGPGTRLLVL.

CDR3 coding DNA: TGCAGCCTAACGCCCGGGACTAGCGGGAGGGGGGGAGATACGCAGTATTTT. Its translation is CSLTPGTSGRGGDTQYF. The chain employs TRBV29-1 and TRBJ2-3; 16 bases are shared with TRBD2. This CDR3 is 17 amino acids long. From germline, CDR1 is SQVTM and CDR2 ANQGSEA. V shed 8 bases and J 5 bases; nucleotides not matched to a gene: 13.

This rearrangement joins TRBV3-1 to TRBJ2-6; D unresolved. V lost 1 base and J 0 bases, leaving 7 bases between the germline ends. The CDR3 is 16 amino acids. Germline CDR1 and CDR2: LGHDT and YNNKEL (reference sequence). CDR3 in amino acids: CASSQALSSGANVLTF. The CDR3 region has the DNA TGTGCCAGCAGCCAAGCCCTGAGCTCTGGGGCCAACGTCCTGACTTTC.

V gene TRBV20-1 combines with J gene TRBJ2-1; a weak D match, TRBD2 (5 bases). Germline CDR1 is DFQATT and CDR2 is SNEGSKA (reference sequence). V lost 6 bases, J lost 9 bases, and 15 bases lay in between. CDR3 length: 12 residues. CDR3 amino acids: CSADLANREQFF. The DNA for the CDR3 is TGCAGTGCAGATCTAGCCAACCGTGAGCAGTTCTTC.

The V gene is TRBV6-1, the J gene TRBJ2-3; TRBD2 might be the D (6 bases). The CDR3 contains 17 residues. Per germline, CDR1 MNHNS and CDR2 SASEGT. Deletions cut 2 bases from V and 4 bases from J, with 19 bases between. In DNA, the CDR3 is TGTGCCAGCAGTGAATATGGAGGGATCCCTCCGGCAGATACGCAGTATTTT. It is translated as CASSEYGGIPPADTQYF.

The CDR3 loop is CASSPEDTYNSPLHF. For the CDR3, the DNA is TGTGCCAGCAGCCCCGAGGACACTTATAATTCACCCCTCCACTTT. This chain uses TRBV7-6 with TRBJ1-6; tentative D call: TRBD1 (5 bases). Trimming removed 5 bases from V and 4 bases from J, with 12 bases in between. The CDR3 loop spans 15 amino acids. Looked up from germline, CDR1 is SGHVS and CDR2 is FNYEAQ.

The chain carries TRBV7-6 and TRBJ2-5; D call uncertain. Per the germline V gene, CDR1 is SGHVS and CDR2 is FNYEAQ. V was trimmed by 5 bases and J by 5 bases, leaving 15 bases between them. This CDR3 region has 14 residues. CDR3 sequence reads: CASSPPHAGETQYF. Here the CDR3 DNA reads TGTGCCAGCAGCCCCCCGCATGCCGGGGAGACCCAGTACTTC.

CDR3 protein: CSARDPGRSNEKLFF. CDR3 DNA: TGCAGTGCTAGAGATCCGGGACGGAGTAATGAAAAACTGTTTTTT. This sequence joins TRBV20-1 and TRBJ1-4, with D possibly matching TRBD1 (5 bases). The CDR3 length is 15 residues. CDR1 and CDR2 from the germline V gene are DFQATT and SNEGSKA (reference sequence). V lost 0 bases and J lost 4, with 12 bases in between.

This clonotype was detected only a few times. This sequence joins TRBV7-9 and TRBJ2-7, with TRBD2 identical over 11 bases. The DNA end is a closer match to TRBJ2-1, so the J assignment may be wrong. Germline CDR1 SEHNR, CDR2 FQNEAQ (reference sequence). The CDR3 loop spans 14 amino acids. The CDR3 loop is CASSLELAGGEQFF. DNA for the CDR3: TGTGCCAGCAGCTTAGAGCTAGCGGGAGGAGAGCAGTTCTTC.

The J gene is TRBJ1-1, the V gene TRBV4-1; D is perhaps TRBD1 (6 bases). V was trimmed by 8 bases and J by 5 bases, leaving 21 bases between them. The V gene's germline CDR1 is MGHRA and CDR2 YSYEKL. This CDR3 has 15 amino acids. In DNA, the CDR3 is TGCGCCAGCTCACCAGAACAGGGAGGAGGGACTGAAGCTTTCTTT. Its protein is CASSPEQGGGTEAFF.

This clonotype has a handful of counts. The chain carries TRBV20-1 and TRBJ2-6, with TRBD2 matching over 10 bases. J was trimmed by 0 bases and V by 5 bases; bases with no gene match: 7. Germline V gene sequence: CDR1 DFQATT, CDR2 SNEGSKA (reference sequence). This CDR3 comprises 17 residues. This CDR3 is CSAGGTSESSGANVLTF. The CDR3 bases are TGCAGTGCTGGAGGGACTAGCGAGAGCTCTGGGGCCAACGTCCTGACTTTC.

The V gene is TRBV5-1, the J gene TRBJ1-4, with a possible D match to TRBD1 (5 bases). Trimming took off 4 bases at V and 10 bases at J, with 17 bases between the two ends. The germline CDR1 and CDR2 sequences are SGHRS and YFSETQ. This CDR3 has 14 residues. In nucleotides, the CDR3 is TGCGCCAGCAGCCCCCACAGGAACCCATCAAAACTGTTTTTT. Translating gives CASSPHRNPSKLFF.

The V call is TRBV5-6, the J call TRBJ1-1; D might be TRBD1 (6 bases). The V end was cut by 3 bases, the J end by 5 bases, with 20 bases between. The CDR3 covers 16 residues. Germline CDR1 is SGHDT and CDR2 is YYEEEE. CDR3 DNA: TGTGCCAGCAGCTCCGCCGTGGGGGGGCGGTGGACTGAAGCTTTCTTT. Protein product: CASSSAVGGRWTEAFF.

The chain couples TRBV29-1 to TRBJ1-1, with D possibly TRBD1 on 6 matching bases. Trimming cost V 4 bases and J 0 bases, with 21 bases left between them. Germline V CDR1 and CDR2: SQVTM, ANQGSEA. The CDR3 spans 17 residues. As DNA, the CDR3 is TGCAGCGTTGTTCTATTACGGCAGGGGAGCCTGAACACTGAAGCTTTCTTT. Amino acid sequence: CSVVLLRQGSLNTEAFF. The full variable domain, its missing parts supplied by reference TRBV29-1 and TRBJ1-1, is SAVISQKPSRDICQRGTSLTIQCQVDSQVTMMFWYRQQPGQSLTLIATANQGSEATYESGFVIDKFPISRPNLTFSTLTVSNMSPEDSSIYLCSVVLLRQGSLNTEAFFGQGTRLTVV.